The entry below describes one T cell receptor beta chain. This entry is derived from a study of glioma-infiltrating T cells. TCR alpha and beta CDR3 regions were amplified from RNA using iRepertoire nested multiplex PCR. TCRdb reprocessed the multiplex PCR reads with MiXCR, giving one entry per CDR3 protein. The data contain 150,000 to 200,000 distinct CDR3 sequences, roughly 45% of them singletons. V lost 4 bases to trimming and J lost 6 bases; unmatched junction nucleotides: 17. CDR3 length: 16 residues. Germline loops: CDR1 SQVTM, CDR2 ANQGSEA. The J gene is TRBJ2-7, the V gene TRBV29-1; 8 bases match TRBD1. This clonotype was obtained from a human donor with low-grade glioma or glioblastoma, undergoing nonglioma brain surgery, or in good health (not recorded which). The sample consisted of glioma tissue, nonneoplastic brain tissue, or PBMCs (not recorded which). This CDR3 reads CSVGTPGQGTMSEQYF. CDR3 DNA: TGCAGCGTTGGAACCCCAGGACAGGGAACGATGAGCGAGCAGTACTTC.